This TCR beta chain derives from a study of T cells expressing NK-cell markers. Study-level background: In the group of eight sequenced donors, seven were HCMV-seropositive and one was seronegative. Regarding the study as a whole: The CD3+CD56-NKG2C+ fraction of four donors was likewise dominated by these clonotypes.

To note about this clonotype: Its antigen is still unknown.

The CDR3 extends over 14 amino acids. Germline V gene data show CDR1 as SQVTM and CDR2 as ANQGSEA. Using the 5' RACE reads, TCRdb records one entry per CDR3 protein without DNA. Its listing shows 300,000 to 450,000 distinct CDR3 sequences. Sequenced sample: blood T cells: a sorted CD56 or NKG2C T cell subset, CD4+ or CD8+ T cells, or bulk PBMC T cells (not recorded which). The receptor was derived from a man between 18 and 69 years old in good health. This chain connects TRBV29-1 to TRBJ1-1; the TCRdb call, TRBD1, lacks DNA for checking. CDR3 loop: CSVEVAPGEAEAFF.